The 13 T cell receptor beta chains below were found in one sample sequenced in a study of T cell repertoires in cytomegalovirus infection. Using its own MiXCR run on the reads, TCRdb lists one record per CDR3 protein. The repertoire consists of fewer than 1,000,000 distinct CDR3 sequences, with around 30% occurring once and the leading ten covering around 15%. For these receptors, no antigen is known. The sample here was cultured CD8+ T cells from PBMCs, taken from culture after CMV antigen stimulation. The receptor source for this set is a human donor in good health (CMV status not recorded). Some clones in this sample may be carry-over from other donors' samples.

This clonotype has just one count. The chain is built from TRBV29-1 and TRBJ2-4; a possible D gene is TRBD2 (7 bases). Germline CDR1 SQVTM, CDR2 ANQGSEA. Trimming removed 6 bases from V and 10 bases from J, with 22 bases in between. The CDR3 has 14 residues. The CDR3 sequence: CSVKVGGPERIQYF. CDR3 coding DNA: TGCAGCGTCAAGGTCGGGGGGCCCGAAAGGATTCAGTACTTC.

This clonotype was picked up many times. The CDR3 DNA follows: TGTGCCAGCAGCATCCTAGGGAATGCAGATACGCAGTATTTT. This translates into CASSILGNADTQYF. This chain links TRBV7-8 with TRBJ2-3; no firm D call. From germline, CDR1 is SGHVS and CDR2 FQNEAQ. This CDR3 has 14 amino acids. Trimming removed 5 bases at V and 4 bases at J, with 13 bases between. Based on the CDR3 plus reference TRBV7-8 and TRBJ2-3, the full variable domain is GAGVSQSPRYKVAKRGQDVALRCDPISGHVSLFWYQQALGQGPEFLTYFQNEAQLDKSGLPSDRFFAERPEGSVSTLKIQRTQQEDSAVYLCASSILGNADTQYFGPGTRLTVL.

V is TRBV7-8 and J is TRBJ2-3, with 8 positions matching TRBD2. Trimming cost V 1 base and J 5 bases; bases outside gene matches: 8. The CDR3 covers 16 residues. Germline CDR1 SGHVS, CDR2 FQNEAQ. CDR3 loop: CASSLVWRGVVDTQYF. The CDR3 DNA reads TGTGCCAGCAGCTTAGTTTGGCGGGGGGTAGTAGATACGCAGTATTTT. The complete variable domain, with remaining parts taken from reference TRBV7-8 and TRBJ2-3, reads GAGVSQSPRYKVAKRGQDVALRCDPISGHVSLFWYQQALGQGPEFLTYFQNEAQLDKSGLPSDRFFAERPEGSVSTLKIQRTQQEDSAVYLCASSLVWRGVVDTQYFGPGTRLTVL.

This clonotype appeared once. This chain joins TRBV7-2 and TRBJ1-5, with 10 positions matching TRBD1. The germline V gene encodes CDR1 SGHTA and CDR2 FQGNSA. The V gene end was trimmed by 2 bases and the J gene end by 8 bases; junction bases not matched to a gene: 9. The CDR3 spans 16 residues. The CDR3 sequence: CASSLTWDRGLEPQHF. CDR3 coding DNA: TGTGCCAGCAGCTTAACATGGGACAGGGGCTTAGAGCCCCAGCATTTT. The complete variable domain, with remaining parts taken from reference TRBV7-2 and TRBJ1-5, reads GAGVSQSPSNKVTEKGKDVELRCDPISGHTALYWYRQSLGQGLEFLIYFQGNSAPDKSGLPSDRFSAERTGGSVSTLTIQRTQQEDSAVYLCASSLTWDRGLEPQHFGDGTRLSIL.

This chain uses TRBV2 with TRBJ2-5; perhaps TRBD2 as D (5 bases). The CDR3 loop spans 15 amino acids. V was shortened by 2 bases and J by 3 bases, with 13 bases between the two germline ends. Germline CDR1 SNHLY, CDR2 FYNNEI. CDR3 nucleotide sequence: TGTGCCAGCAGTGAAAGAGAGACTATTAAAGAGACCCAGTACTTC. This encodes CASSERETIKETQYF. Based on the CDR3 plus reference TRBV2 and TRBJ2-5, the full variable domain is EPEVTQTPSHQVTQMGQEVILRCVPISNHLYFYWYRQILGQKVEFLVSFYNNEISEKSEIFDDQFSVERPDGSNFTLKIRSTKLEDSAMYFCASSERETIKETQYFGPGTRLLVL.

Note on this clonotype: The junction shows a germline mismatch at one end, possibly a read error. The CDR3 nucleotides read TGTGCCACCAGCAGTAGTGGCGGGTTCTCCTACAATGGGCAGTTCTTC. Translated, it gives CATSSSGGFSYNGQFF. V and J are TRBV15 and TRBJ2-1; weak D call: TRBD2 (5 bases). There are 16 residues in the CDR3. CDR1 and CDR2 from the germline V gene are LNHNV and YYDKDF (reference sequence).

The genes are TRBV5-1 and TRBJ1-1; 7 positions match TRBD1. Germline trimming cut 6 bases from V and 8 bases from J; bases unmatched to any gene: 7. This CDR3 comprises 12 residues. CDR1 and CDR2 from the germline V gene are SGHRS and YFSETQ. The CDR3 nucleotides read TGCGCCAGCAAGACAGGGTCCGCAGAAGCTTTCTTT. Protein product: CASKTGSAEAFF.

This clonotype was observed many times. The genes are TRBV12-3 or TRBV12-4 and TRBJ2-3; a possible D gene is TRBD1 (5 bases). V shed 6 bases and J shed 10 bases, with 17 bases lying between them. This CDR3 spans 13 amino acids. This CDR3 is CASSQGSGLAQYF. The CDR3 coding sequence is TGTGCCAGCAGCCAAGGTTCAGGGCTTGCGCAGTATTTT.

This clonotype has only a few counts. V is TRBV7-6 and J is TRBJ1-5; a possible D gene is TRBD1 (5 bases). V gave up 6 bases and J gave up 5 bases, with 14 bases separating them. The CDR3 runs to 14 residues. Germline V CDR1 and CDR2: SGHVS, FNYEAQ. The CDR3 coding sequence is TGTGCCAGCAGTAAAACAGGAGCGGATCAGCCCCAGCATTTT. The encoded protein is CASSKTGADQPQHF.

This sequence joins TRBV10-3 and TRBJ1-2; TRBD1 matches at 8 bases. This CDR3 has 13 amino acids. Germline V gene sequence: CDR1 ENHRY, CDR2 SYGVKD. V lost 5 bases, J lost 4 bases, and 3 bases stayed unmatched. The CDR3 DNA sequence: TGTGCCATCAGTAAACAGGGGGGCTATGGCTACACCTTC. This translates into CAISKQGGYGYTF.

This clonotype was seen a handful of times. This chain links TRBV12-3 or TRBV12-4 with TRBJ1-1, with 10 bases that match TRBD1. Trimming removed 3 bases from V and 4 bases from J; junction bases left unmatched: 26. This CDR3 region has 22 residues. Here the CDR3 reads CASSFNTAPPGTGEGVGTEAFF. The DNA of the CDR3 is TGTGCCAGCAGTTTTAATACGGCCCCTCCCGGGACAGGGGAGGGGGTCGGCACTGAAGCTTTCTTT.

The chain recombines TRBV4-3 with TRBJ2-1; no definite D call. Trimming removed 2 bases from V and 7 bases from J, with 24 bases in between. The CDR3 extends over 18 amino acids. Germline V CDR1 and CDR2: LGHNA, YSLEER. CDR3 loop: CASSQSAGGLPTQNEQFF. The CDR3 coding sequence is TGCGCCAGCAGCCAATCGGCTGGCGGCCTCCCGACACAGAATGAGCAGTTCTTC.

This clonotype has only a few counts. V usage is TRBV4-3 and J usage is TRBJ1-2; D unclear. Germline V gene lookup returns CDR1 LGHNA and CDR2 YSLEER. The CDR3 runs to 13 residues. Deletions cut 0 bases from V and 11 bases from J, with 13 bases between. The CDR3 loop reads CASSQDSGTEYTF. In nucleotides, the CDR3 is TGCGCCAGCAGCCAAGATTCAGGAACAGAGTACACCTTC.